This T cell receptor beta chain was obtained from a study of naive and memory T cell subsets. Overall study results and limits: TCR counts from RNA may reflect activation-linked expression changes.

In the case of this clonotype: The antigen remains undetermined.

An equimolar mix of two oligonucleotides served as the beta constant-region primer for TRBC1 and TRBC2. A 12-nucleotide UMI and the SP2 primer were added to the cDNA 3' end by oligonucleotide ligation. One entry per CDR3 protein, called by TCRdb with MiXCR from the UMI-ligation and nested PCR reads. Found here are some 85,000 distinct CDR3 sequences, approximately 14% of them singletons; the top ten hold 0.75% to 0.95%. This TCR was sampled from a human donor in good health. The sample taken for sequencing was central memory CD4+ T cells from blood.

CDR3 sequence reads: CSAQPGTQAFF. CDR3 nucleotide sequence: TGCAGTGCTCAACCGGGAACCCAAGCTTTCTTT. V gene TRBV20-1 combines with J gene TRBJ1-1; D not certain. The CDR3 sequence is 11 residues long. CDR1 is DFQATT, CDR2 SNEGSKA, per germline (reference sequence). Trimming removed 5 bases from V and 9 bases from J, with 13 bases in between.